These T cell receptor beta chains were read from a single sample in a study of T cells after yellow fever vaccination. MiXCR, applied by TCRdb to the 5' RACE reads, yields one record per CDR3 protein. The sample lists 300,000 to 400,000 distinct CDR3 sequences, 8.7% seen once, with around 17% in the top ten. The sequences come from PBMCs, collected on the day of the first yellow fever vaccination. These receptors all come from a man aged 18-30 years who received the YFV17D yellow fever vaccine. The CDR3 runs from the conserved cysteine through the conserved F or W. A D gene is named only where the DNA matches it firmly. The size of a clone is reported for some rows only, either as once, few or many, or as a class for expanded clones.

v_gene	j_gene	abundance	d_gene	CDR3nt	CDR3aa
TRBV29-1	TRBJ1-1	few	.	TGCAGCGTTGAACGGGGCCCGAGAGGCACTGAAGCTTTCTTT	CSVERGPRGTEAFF
TRBV18	TRBJ2-7	few	.	TGTGCCAGCTCACGGGGTGGGGGCTACGAGCAGTACTTC	CASSRGGGYEQYF
TRBV5-1	TRBJ1-4	few	.	TGCGCCAGCAGCTTTGACCCAGGAGGTAATGAAAAACTGTTTTTT	CASSFDPGGNEKLFF
TRBV29-1	TRBJ2-3	few	.	TGCAGCTTCGGGACACCTAGCACAGATACGCAGTATTTT	CSFGTPSTDTQYF
TRBV2	TRBJ2-7	few	.	TGTGCCAGCAGTGAAAACAGACTTTACGAGCAGTACTTC	CASSENRLYEQYF
TRBV29-1	TRBJ1-3	.	.	TGCAGCGTTGAAACCGCAGGAAACACCATATATTTT	CSVETAGNTIYF
TRBV29-1	TRBJ2-2	once	.	TGCAGCGTTGAAGTCGGGACAATGACCGGGGAGCTGTTTTTT	CSVEVGTMTGELFF
TRBV27	TRBJ1-3	.	.	TGTGCCAGCAGTTTATTGCGGGGAAACACCATATATTTT	CASSLLRGNTIYF
TRBV9	TRBJ2-5	few	TRBD1	TGTGCCAGCGGCAAGACAGGGACCCAAGAGACCCAGTACTTC	CASGKTGTQETQYF
TRBV12-3/TRBV12-4	TRBJ2-7	.	.	TGTGCCAGCAGTTTGGGTGGGATCGCCTACGAGCAGTACTTC	CASSLGGIAYEQYF
TRBV6-1	TRBJ1-2	few	TRBD1	TGTGCCAGCAGCGCAACGGGGGACAGGACCAACTATGGCTACACCTTC	CASSATGDRTNYGYTF
TRBV20-1	TRBJ2-2	few	.	TGCAGTGCTACCAGGGACGGGGAGCTGTTTTTT	CSATRDGELFF
TRBV20-1	TRBJ1-1	.	.	TGCAGTGCCTGGGACATCACTGAAGCTTTCTTT	CSAWDITEAFF
TRBV20-1	TRBJ2-7	few	.	TGCAGTGCTAGAGATCCCGGGGTAGGCTACGAGCAGTACTTC	CSARDPGVGYEQYF
TRBV7-9	TRBJ2-2	.	.	TGTGCCAGCAGCTTAATCGGGTGGGAGAACACCGGGGAGCTGTTTTTT	CASSLIGWENTGELFF
TRBV7-9	TRBJ2-2	.	.	TGTGCCATCCCGAACACCGGGGAGCTGTTTTTT	CAIPNTGELFF
TRBV7-2	TRBJ2-1	few	.	TGTGCCAGCAGCTTCCCTTGGCGCAATGAGCAGTTCTTC	CASSFPWRNEQFF
TRBV7-8	TRBJ2-3	many	.	TGTGCCAGCAGCCTGACCTCGACAAGAACGATCACAGATACGCAGTATTTT	CASSLTSTRTITDTQYF
TRBV6-2/TRBV6-3	TRBJ2-2	.	TRBD1	TGTGCCAGCAGTTACTCGGGGGACAGGGACACCGGGGAGCTGTTTTTT	CASSYSGDRDTGELFF
TRBV7-2	TRBJ1-6	many	TRBD1	TGTGCCAGCAGCCTGGACAGGGGTTCACCCCTCCACTTT	CASSLDRGSPLHF
TRBV19	TRBJ2-2	.	.	TGTGCCAGTAGTATAGATCTCGGATACACCGGGGAGCTGTTTTTT	CASSIDLGYTGELFF
TRBV7-3	TRBJ2-5	few	TRBD1	TGTGCCAGCAGCGCTGGACAGGGTCAATGGGGGACCCAGTACTTC	CASSAGQGQWGTQYF
TRBV7-2	TRBJ2-1	.	TRBD2	TGTGCCAGCAGCCAGATAGCGGGGGGGCAGAATGAGCAGTTCTTC	CASSQIAGGQNEQFF
TRBV10-3	TRBJ2-3	few	TRBD2	TGTGCCATCGGGCCCCGAGGGCTAGCGGGGAAAGATACGCAGTATTTT	CAIGPRGLAGKDTQYF
TRBV6-5	TRBJ1-2	.	TRBD1	TGTGCCAGCAGTTACTCCGGGACAGGGACCCACACCTTC	CASSYSGTGTHTF
TRBV4-2	TRBJ1-1	many	.	TGTGCCAGCAGCTATCTGGCAGGGAACACTGAAGCTTTCTTT	CASSYLAGNTEAFF
TRBV12-3/TRBV12-4	TRBJ2-5	.	.	TGTGCCAGCAGTTTGTTGATTCGAGAGACCCAGTACTTC	CASSLLIRETQYF
TRBV12-3/TRBV12-4	TRBJ2-3	.	.	TGTGCCAGCAACCCTCGCGGGTTGGATACGCAGTATTTT	CASNPRGLDTQYF
TRBV7-2	TRBJ2-7	few	TRBD1	TGTGCCAGCAGCTTAGCGAGGGTCCGGGACAGGAGCTACGAGCAGTACTTC	CASSLARVRDRSYEQYF
TRBV14	TRBJ2-7	.	.	TGTGCCAGCAGCCGGTGGAGCAGCCCCTCCTACGAGCAGTACTTC	CASSRWSSPSYEQYF
TRBV18	TRBJ2-7	many	.	TGTGCCAGCTCACCGAGGGGGTACGAGCAGTACTTC	CASSPRGYEQYF
TRBV6-2/TRBV6-3	TRBJ1-4	few	TRBD1	TGTGCCAGCAGCCCCATCCCGGGACAGGGTCCAACTAATGAAAAACTGTTTTTT	CASSPIPGQGPTNEKLFF
TRBV3-1	TRBJ2-7	.	TRBD2	TGTGCCTGCAGCCGGACTAGCGGGGGGACCGTAACCTCCGAGCAGTACTTC	CACSRTSGGTVTSEQYF
TRBV12-3/TRBV12-4	TRBJ2-1	many	.	TGTGCCAGCAGTTTCCGGGCGGGGGCCTTGAGCTCCTACAATGAGCAGTTCTTC	CASSFRAGALSSYNEQFF
TRBV5-4	TRBJ1-1	.	.	TGTGCCAGCAGCTTGGGTGCGGTCGGGGACACTGAAGCTTTCTTT	CASSLGAVGDTEAFF
TRBV25-1	TRBJ2-1	.	TRBD2	TGTGCCAGCAGTCGGCTAGCGGGCTACAATGAGCAGTTCTTC	CASSRLAGYNEQFF
TRBV27	TRBJ2-5	few	TRBD1	TGTGCCAGCAGTTCGTTCCCGGACAGGGAAGAGACCCAGTACTTC	CASSSFPDREETQYF
TRBV10-3	TRBJ2-1	few	TRBD2	TGTGCCATCAGTGGGACTAGCGGGGTCAATGAGCAGTTCTTC	CAISGTSGVNEQFF
TRBV7-9	TRBJ2-4	few	.	TGTGCCAGCAGCAACCTCCTCGACGAGGGCATTCAGTACTTC	CASSNLLDEGIQYF
TRBV6-2/TRBV6-3	TRBJ2-1	many	TRBD2	TGTGCCAGCAGCGGGACTAGCGACTACAATGAGCAGTTCTTC	CASSGTSDYNEQFF
TRBV7-2	TRBJ2-3	many	.	TGTGCCAGCAGCTTAGCCCGAGACAGATACACAGATACGCAGTATTTT	CASSLARDRYTDTQYF